One and the same sample provided the 22 T cell receptor beta chains below, sequenced in a study of T cell repertoires in cytomegalovirus infection. These receptors' targets are unknown. MiXCR was run by TCRdb on the reads, yielding one entry per CDR3 protein. The repertoire has about 340,000 distinct CDR3 sequences, roughly 29% of them found once; the top ten carry around 20%. Specimen: cultured PBMCs, collected from culture after CMV antigen stimulation. The source is a human donor in good health (CMV status not recorded). Some clones in this sample may be carry-over from other donors' samples.

The chain employs TRBV18 and TRBJ1-2, with TRBD1 identical over 9 bases. The CDR3 is made up of 15 amino acids. The ends lost 3 bases at V and 5 bases at J; junction bases unmatched: 7. Germline V CDR1 and CDR2: KGHSH, LQKENI. The CDR3 region has the DNA TGTGCCAGCTCACCGTCGACTGGGACAGGGTATGGCTACACCTTC. This codes for CASSPSTGTGYGYTF.

The rearrangement links TRBV12-3 or TRBV12-4 to TRBJ2-1; D is unresolved. With 6 bases removed from V and 2 bases from J, the gap between germline ends came to 11 bases. The CDR3 is 14 residues long. CDR3 amino acids: CASSSGSTYNEQFF. The CDR3 bases are TGTGCCAGCAGCTCCGGATCGACCTACAATGAGCAGTTCTTC.

The chain combines TRBV2 with TRBJ1-5; D is unclear. This CDR3 has 14 residues. Between the trimmed V and J ends, which lost 3 bases and 0 bases, there was a span of 6 bases. Germline lookup yields CDR1 SNHLY and CDR2 FYNNEI. The CDR3 region has the DNA TGTGCCAGCAGTGATACGGCTAGCAATCAGCCCCAGCATTTT. This sequence encodes CASSDTASNQPQHF. The whole variable domain, filled in from reference TRBV2 and TRBJ1-5, reads EPEVTQTPSHQVTQMGQEVILRCVPISNHLYFYWYRQILGQKVEFLVSFYNNEISEKSEIFDDQFSVERPDGSNFTLKIRSTKLEDSAMYFCASSDTASNQPQHFGDGTRLSIL.

This clonotype appeared many times. The chain links TRBV6-1 to TRBJ2-1, with 10 nucleotides matching TRBD2. Germline CDR1 MNHNS, CDR2 SASEGT. After removal of 5 bases from V and 6 bases from J, the junction contained 10 bases not matched to a gene. This CDR3 is built from 16 residues. The CDR3 loop is CASSPPRTSGPNEQFF. As DNA, the CDR3 is TGTGCCAGCAGTCCGCCCAGGACTAGCGGTCCCAATGAGCAGTTCTTC.

The chain employs TRBV12-3 or TRBV12-4 and TRBJ1-2; TRBD1 is a possible D gene (6 bases). V lost 5 bases to trimming and J lost 8 bases, with 15 bases between them. CDR3 length: 13 residues. CDR3 sequence (DNA): TGTGCCAGCAGTCAGAGGACAGCGCTGGGCTACACCTTC. As protein: CASSQRTALGYTF.

The chain links TRBV29-1 to TRBJ1-2; D call uncertain. The germline V gene has CDR1 SQVTM and CDR2 ANQGSEA. The CDR3 runs to 12 residues. V was clipped by 6 bases and J by 4 bases, with 12 bases between them. The CDR3 nucleotides are TGCAGCGTGGGAGAGGGCGCCTATGGCTACACCTTC. Translating it yields CSVGEGAYGYTF.

This clonotype was seen more than once but under ten times. The chain couples TRBV7-8 to TRBJ2-5; possible D gene TRBD2, 5 bases. V was shortened by 5 bases and J by 1 base, with 11 bases between the two germline ends. The CDR3 is 14 amino acids. The germline V gene has CDR1 SGHVS and CDR2 FQNEAQ. The CDR3 sequence: CASSLGRTQETQYF. CDR3 nucleotides: TGTGCCAGCAGCCTGGGGAGAACCCAAGAGACCCAGTACTTC. The full variable domain, rest sourced from reference TRBV7-8 and TRBJ2-5, is GAGVSQSPRYKVAKRGQDVALRCDPISGHVSLFWYQQALGQGPEFLTYFQNEAQLDKSGLPSDRFFAERPEGSVSTLKIQRTQQEDSAVYLCASSLGRTQETQYFGPGTRLLVL.

The chain combines TRBV5-1 with TRBJ2-1; 12 nucleotides agree with TRBD2. In germline, CDR1 is SGHRS, CDR2 YFSETQ. V shed 0 bases, J shed 1 base, and the junction held 2 bases outside the gene matches. The CDR3 sequence is 17 residues long. CDR3 in DNA: TGCGCCAGCAGCTTGGCCCTAGCGGGAGGGTCCTACAATGAGCAGTTCTTC. Translating it yields CASSLALAGGSYNEQFF.

In this sample, this clonotype turned up a few times. This rearrangement joins TRBV12-3 or TRBV12-4 to TRBJ1-4; tentative D call: TRBD1 (5 bases). This CDR3 is 14 amino acids long. Deletions cut 3 bases from V and 4 bases from J, with 9 bases between. CDR3 loop: CASSFRGFNEKLFF. In DNA, the CDR3 is TGTGCCAGCAGTTTTCGGGGGTTTAATGAAAAACTGTTTTTT.

The chain has TRBV10-3 and TRBJ1-5; 7 positions agree with TRBD1. The CDR3 has 16 residues. V shed 2 bases, J shed 2 bases, and the junction held 6 bases outside the gene matches. The germline V gene encodes CDR1 ENHRY and CDR2 SYGVKD. As DNA, the CDR3 is TGTGCCATCAGTGAGGAAGGGGGCGCCGGCAATCAGCCCCAGCATTTT. Amino acid sequence: CAISEEGGAGNQPQHF.

This clonotype was detected only a few times. This chain's CDR3 is CSARDSSRGETQYF. CDR3 nucleotides: TGCAGTGCTAGAGACAGCTCACGGGGAGAGACCCAGTACTTC. The chain combines TRBV20-1 with TRBJ2-5; TRBD2 might be the D (5 bases). The V gene's germline CDR1 is DFQATT and CDR2 SNEGSKA (reference sequence). The V gene lost 0 bases and the J gene lost 4 bases, with 12 bases spanning the gap. CDR3 length equals 14 residues.

This sequence joins TRBV10-3 and TRBJ2-1; weak D call: TRBD2 (7 bases). CDR3 length: 15 residues. CDR1 ENHRY and CDR2 SYGVKD come from the germline V gene. V lost 6 bases to trimming and J lost 7 bases, with 19 bases between them. The CDR3 loop is CAIREGGRGANEQFF. The DNA of the CDR3 is TGTGCCATCAGGGAGGGGGGGAGAGGGGCAAATGAGCAGTTCTTC.

This clonotype was observed a few times. This chain joins TRBV7-9 and TRBJ2-5; 8 positions agree with TRBD2. This CDR3 contains 15 residues. Germline assignment: CDR1 SEHNR and CDR2 FQNEAQ (reference sequence). With 5 bases clipped from V and 4 bases from J, the junction kept 9 bases outside the gene matches. CDR3 residues: CASSVSGSFGETQYF. Here the CDR3 DNA reads TGTGCCAGCAGCGTAAGCGGGAGTTTTGGAGAGACCCAGTACTTC. Full variable domain (missing parts from reference TRBV7-9 and TRBJ2-5): DTGVSQNPRHKITKRGQNVTFRCDPISEHNRLYWYRQTLGQGPEFLTYFQNEAQLEKSRLLSDRFSAERPKGSFSTLEIQRTEQGDSAMYLCASSVSGSFGETQYFGPGTRLLVL.

The chain carries TRBV2 and TRBJ1-2; no firm D call. The germline V and J ends were trimmed by 2 bases and 1 base, with 8 bases remaining between them. CDR1 is SNHLY, CDR2 FYNNEI, per germline. There are 14 residues in the CDR3. CDR3 coding DNA: TGTGCCAGCAGTGAATTGAACAGTAACTATGGCTACACCTTC. It yields the protein CASSELNSNYGYTF.

This clonotype is a singleton in its sample. The chain employs TRBV6-5 and TRBJ2-7; D is unclear. The CDR3 has 13 residues. CDR1 MNHEY and CDR2 SVGAGI come from the germline V gene. V lost 5 bases and J lost 2, with 10 bases in between. CDR3 in amino acids: CASSEVRTYEQYF. The CDR3 region has the DNA TGTGCCAGCAGTGAAGTCAGGACCTACGAGCAGTACTTC.

This clonotype was picked up a small number of times. This sequence joins TRBV29-1 and TRBJ1-2; no definite D call. The length of the CDR3 is 13 residues. V lost 4 bases and J 1 base, leaving 10 bases between the germline ends. The germline CDR1 and CDR2 sequences are SQVTM and ANQGSEA. The CDR3 spells CSVGGRHNYGYTF. In DNA form, the CDR3 reads TGCAGCGTTGGCGGACGCCATAACTATGGCTACACCTTC.

The V gene is TRBV27, the J gene TRBJ2-3, with D tentatively TRBD2 (6 bases). V lost 5 bases to trimming and J lost 1 base, with 22 bases between them. This CDR3 has 18 amino acids. Germline V lookup: CDR1 MNHEY, CDR2 SMNVEV (reference sequence). CDR3 amino acids: CASSLTPPGVMGTDTQYF. The CDR3 DNA reads as TGTGCCAGCAGTCTAACCCCCCCGGGGGTGATGGGCACAGATACGCAGTATTTT.

This clonotype came up a few times. The chain joins TRBV6-1 to TRBJ2-5, with a tentative D call TRBD2 (5 bases). The V end was cut by 2 bases, the J end by 2 bases, with 6 bases between. The CDR3 extends over 13 amino acids. Germline assignment: CDR1 MNHNS and CDR2 SASEGT. The CDR3 sequence: CASSEIAQETQYF. CDR3 DNA sequence: TGTGCCAGCAGTGAAATAGCGCAAGAGACCCAGTACTTC.

This clonotype has a handful of counts. The chain employs TRBV10-3 and TRBJ2-1; no firm D call. CDR3 length: 13 residues. CDR1 and CDR2 (germline): ENHRY, SYGVKD. V was pared by 3 bases and J by 3 bases, with 6 bases between. The chain's CDR3 is CAISERDYNEQFF. The CDR3 DNA reads as TGTGCCATCAGTGAAAGAGACTACAATGAGCAGTTCTTC.

V usage is TRBV6-1 and J usage is TRBJ1-6; tentatively, D is TRBD1 (5 bases). Germline V gives CDR1 MNHNS, CDR2 SASEGT. The CDR3 runs to 16 residues. Trimming pared 4 bases from V and 0 bases from J, leaving 10 bases between. This chain's CDR3 is CASSGGGSSYNSPLHF. The DNA of the CDR3 is TGTGCCAGCAGTGGGGGGGGGAGCTCCTATAATTCACCCCTCCACTTT.

About this clonotype itself: A much larger clone differs by one base, so this may be a read error. The chain employs TRBV7-9 and TRBJ2-2; tentatively, D is TRBD1 (6 bases). CDR1 SEHNR and CDR2 FQNEAQ come from the germline V gene (reference sequence). With 4 bases removed from V and 4 bases from J, the gap between germline ends came to 13 bases. CDR3 length equals 15 residues. The CDR3 DNA reads TGTGCCAGCAGCTCCGGACAGCACTTCACCGGGGAGCTGTTTTTT. Translation: CASSSGQHFTGELFF.

V usage is TRBV6-6 and J usage is TRBJ1-1; the D is unclear. Trimming stripped 2 bases from V and 0 bases from J, with 10 bases between. This CDR3 is built from 15 residues. Germline V gene lookup returns CDR1 MNHNY and CDR2 SVGAGI (reference sequence). DNA of the CDR3: TGTGCCAGCAGTTACGTCCCGGGCCTGAACACTGAAGCTTTCTTT. Its protein is CASSYVPGLNTEAFF.